This T cell receptor beta chain was retrieved from a study of cytomegalovirus exposure and HLA in healthy donors (dated by TCRdb to about 2017). At the level of the whole study: In an earlier analysis of around 540 of the donors, 276 Gb of sequence data and some 120 million unique TCR beta sequences from 150 million to 200 million T cells were reported. Around 320 gigabases of sequencing data and 70 million to 85 million unique TCR sequences were included in an early release covering about 620 HLA-typed donors. Among the approximately 420 genotyped donors, roughly 80% belonged to the genetic ancestry cluster associated with self-reported Caucasian donors. The study aimed to test whether cataloging public T cell receptors could reveal signatures of past pathogen exposure. The T cell repertoires of around 730 subjects were profiled by immunosequencing and related to cytomegalovirus serostatus. Besides the first cohort of roughly 660 subjects, a separate validation cohort made up of 120 different subjects was used. High-throughput TCR immunosequencing, statistical association of individual TCRs with disease status, and machine learning were combined to predict cytomegalovirus infection status. To study patterns of TCR occurrence, a later analysis re-analyzed previously published TCR beta repertoires from around 660 donors and added high-resolution HLA genotyping. The later analysis used no new phenotypic data to find candidate immune exposures, relying instead on TCR beta sequences and their occurrence across donors. An earlier analysis of more than 450 of the donors used high-throughput TCR beta sequencing to judge whether each TCR beta V gene segment behaved as functional or pseudogenic. Alongside the repertoire data, information on donor age, sex, ethnicity and CMV serostatus was compiled. In a later genetic analysis, genome-wide SNP genotypes for about 65% of the 666 donors were used, and that subset was treated as a discovery cohort. All discovery cohort repertoires had been generated on a single sequencing platform. Both class I and class II loci were covered by HLA typing, at four-digit resolution. The number of donors typed differed by locus, with roughly 620-640 for A, B, C, DRB1 and DQB1, around 520 for DQA1, over 600 for DPA1, and 472 for DPB1. Four to six DR-DQ haplotypes were handled as single units for association and clustering, since linkage in the cohort was strong. Among about 390 genotyped donors of the cohort, an average of about 240,000 unique TCR beta nucleotide sequences were sequenced per donor, roughly a sixth of them non-productive.

Receptors were amplified or captured by the immunoSEQ multiplex PCR assay. For the multiplex PCR, a mixture combining 60 forward primers for TCR Vbeta segments and 13 reverse primers for TCR Jbeta segments was used. The CDR3 region of rearranged TCR beta genes was amplified from genomic DNA with a multiplex PCR assay. The Illumina HiSeq System was used to sequence the amplified TCR beta libraries as 87-base-pair reads. Concerning the study's data processing: A later analysis tallied roughly 80 million unique TCR beta chains across the 666 repertoires, and around 10 million of those chains were shared by two or more donors. Raw reads were error-corrected and collapsed into unique sequences by a nearest-neighbor algorithm in which closely related sequences were merged to remove PCR and sequencing errors. V, D and J gene segments were assigned by aligning CDR3 sequences to IMGT reference sequences. Each retained sequence needed at least a six-nucleotide match to both a V gene segment and a J gene segment. A rearrangement counted as productive if the CDR3 had no stop codons and remained in frame with V and J, and every other rearrangement counted as non-productive. CDR3 was defined by IMGT convention, running from the second conserved V-encoded cysteine to the conserved J-encoded phenylalanine. In an earlier analysis of roughly 610 of the donors, sequences lacking an unambiguous match to a single V gene segment were excluded. In an earlier analysis of roughly 600 of the donors, a V segment was called functional when productive rearrangements were above 56.7%, and segregating when the standard deviation between donors exceeded 5%. A statistical classification framework was built to diagnose cytomegalovirus status from the catalog of TCR beta chain sequences. A later analysis assigned V and J genes by comparing TCR nucleotide sequences with IMGT/GENE-DB human TR gene sequences. A later analysis assigned CDR3 sequences and most-parsimonious VDJ recombination scenarios with the TCRdist pipeline. In a later analysis, every TCR beta chain was defined by the combination of its CDR3 amino acid sequence and its V-gene family, and reads without a unique V-gene family were dropped. To address suspected cross-contamination and a sequencing artifact, a later analysis removed a few hundred highly shared, low-generation-probability nucleotide sequences. In a later analysis, a clonal expansion index was calculated for each public chain from normalized within-repertoire ranks of inferred template counts. In a later analysis, generation probabilities were computed with a VDJ recombination model fitted to out-of-frame rearrangements, and the resulting probabilities were checked against IGoR. Hypergeometric tests were used in a later analysis to score TCR-TCR, TCR-HLA and TCR-CMV co-occurrence, with a repertoire-size bias correction applied to the TCR pairs. In a later analysis, false discovery rates were estimated by permuting HLA or CMV assignments 20 times. A later analysis grouped co-occurring TCRs with DBSCAN, adding TCRdist sequence similarity when clustering within HLA-allele-positive subsets. Repertoires with fewer than 30,000 or more than 120,000 public chains were left out of co-occurrence clustering, as were about five repertoires with anomalous nucleotide sharing. Entries here come from immuneACCESS through TCRdb and include only in-frame sequences with V and J called. Some clones fail to appear in such tables; in the studies checked, an unresolved V gene covers under half of the shortfall, and the cause of the remainder is unknown. V, J and clone size derive from that table, while D and trimming were established from the DNA sequence. A total of 190,000 or so clones appear in this sample, under 90% of them only once. The ten largest clonotypes hold roughly 0.098% of the sample.

Paper-wide results and their limitations: A few of the identified cytomegalovirus-associated TCR beta chains were confirmed in vitro to be specific for cytomegalovirus antigens. In a later analysis, the rate of TCR association differed among HLA loci, with DRB1 alleles having the most associated TCRs and HLA-C alleles having the fewest. HLA typing was unavailable for some donors at each locus, so association tests used only the typed subset. Assigning TCR associations to individual alleles was difficult when HLA alleles, especially DR and DQ, strongly co-occurred. It was suggested by the authors that the approach could potentially be generalized to other disease states and immunological phenotypes. The only immune exposure information available for the cohort was CMV serostatus. A total of about 180 TCR beta chains were listed by the study as associated with cytomegalovirus. Presence/absence analyses assumed roughly uniform sequencing depth across donors, an assumption that may not hold. According to a later analysis, parvovirus B19, influenza, CMV and Epstein-Barr virus appeared linked to several top co-occurrence clusters. A cluster of highly shared sequence variants was judged likely to represent a technical artifact of the sequencing pipeline. In a later analysis, most CMV-associated TCR beta chains were found to appear HLA-restricted, with HLA associations seemingly driven largely by CMV exposure. Because counts were too low, more than 15 rarely observed V segments, including chromosome 9 orphons, were excluded from the earlier analysis of several hundred of the donors. V-gene and J-gene trimming of TCR beta chains was associated with a missense DCLRE1C variant in a later genetic analysis, and the association was replicated in an independent cohort. Correlated functional status among segregating V segments might be attributable to linkage disequilibrium, but an unknown experimental factor could not be ruled out. A later analysis associated approximately 17,000 TCR beta sequences with specific HLA alleles at a false discovery rate of 0.05. A further reported finding was that TCR beta sequences accurately predicted the HLA-A and HLA-B alleles for most subjects in the first cohort. Compared with the roughly 710-donor mean, donors in an Asian-associated ancestry cluster had fewer N-insertions in productive TCRs, according to a later genetic analysis. Some IMGT-functional V segments, including TRBV6-2 and TRBV6-3, could not be distinguished by the 87-base-pair reads and were therefore excluded. In a later analysis, HLA-associated TCR beta chains were found to be more clonally expanded and to have lower generation probabilities than equally common non-associated chains. Only TCR beta chains were sequenced in this cohort, and the absence of alpha or paired-chain data limited detectable features. Most TCR sequences were seen in very few donors, while some public TCRs were found in many individuals. In an earlier analysis of under 600 of the donors, most TCR beta V segments were observed in productive rearrangements about 90% or about 30% of the time, broadly matching IMGT annotations. The classifier was reported to diagnose cytomegalovirus status with high specificity and sensitivity in both the original cohort and the validation cohort.

V lost 4 bases and J lost 5 bases, and the count of bases not matched to a germline gene is 6. The germline V gene (reference sequence) yields GTSNPN for CDR1 and SVGIG for CDR2. Measured from the cysteine to the phenylalanine, the CDR3 is 13 residues long. Only CDR3 DNA is held: 39 bases, read in frame from base 1. This clone was detected only a few times. Its antigen remains undetermined. Base qualities are not at hand, and no much larger clone is one base apart. The cohort consisted of 650 to 700 healthy bone marrow donors. At the time of sampling, every cohort member was nominally healthy, though immune exposures that went unrecorded were likely present. The donor was CMV seronegative and belonged to the group of 352 seronegative cohort members. Each donor provided a peripheral blood sample, and peripheral blood mononuclear cells were used for TCR beta sequencing. Genomic DNA extraction from the blood cell samples was performed with the Qiagen DNeasy Blood Extraction Kit.

This receptor was identified in a boy between 2 and 15 years old in good health and CMV-seronegative. Material: PBMCs. The rearrangement joined TRBV30 to TRBJ2-3, with 7 junctional bases fitting TRBD2. The CDR3 is CAWNGEGRDTQYF. The nucleotide sequence is TGTGCCTGGAATGGGGAGGGGCGAGATACGCAGTATTTT.